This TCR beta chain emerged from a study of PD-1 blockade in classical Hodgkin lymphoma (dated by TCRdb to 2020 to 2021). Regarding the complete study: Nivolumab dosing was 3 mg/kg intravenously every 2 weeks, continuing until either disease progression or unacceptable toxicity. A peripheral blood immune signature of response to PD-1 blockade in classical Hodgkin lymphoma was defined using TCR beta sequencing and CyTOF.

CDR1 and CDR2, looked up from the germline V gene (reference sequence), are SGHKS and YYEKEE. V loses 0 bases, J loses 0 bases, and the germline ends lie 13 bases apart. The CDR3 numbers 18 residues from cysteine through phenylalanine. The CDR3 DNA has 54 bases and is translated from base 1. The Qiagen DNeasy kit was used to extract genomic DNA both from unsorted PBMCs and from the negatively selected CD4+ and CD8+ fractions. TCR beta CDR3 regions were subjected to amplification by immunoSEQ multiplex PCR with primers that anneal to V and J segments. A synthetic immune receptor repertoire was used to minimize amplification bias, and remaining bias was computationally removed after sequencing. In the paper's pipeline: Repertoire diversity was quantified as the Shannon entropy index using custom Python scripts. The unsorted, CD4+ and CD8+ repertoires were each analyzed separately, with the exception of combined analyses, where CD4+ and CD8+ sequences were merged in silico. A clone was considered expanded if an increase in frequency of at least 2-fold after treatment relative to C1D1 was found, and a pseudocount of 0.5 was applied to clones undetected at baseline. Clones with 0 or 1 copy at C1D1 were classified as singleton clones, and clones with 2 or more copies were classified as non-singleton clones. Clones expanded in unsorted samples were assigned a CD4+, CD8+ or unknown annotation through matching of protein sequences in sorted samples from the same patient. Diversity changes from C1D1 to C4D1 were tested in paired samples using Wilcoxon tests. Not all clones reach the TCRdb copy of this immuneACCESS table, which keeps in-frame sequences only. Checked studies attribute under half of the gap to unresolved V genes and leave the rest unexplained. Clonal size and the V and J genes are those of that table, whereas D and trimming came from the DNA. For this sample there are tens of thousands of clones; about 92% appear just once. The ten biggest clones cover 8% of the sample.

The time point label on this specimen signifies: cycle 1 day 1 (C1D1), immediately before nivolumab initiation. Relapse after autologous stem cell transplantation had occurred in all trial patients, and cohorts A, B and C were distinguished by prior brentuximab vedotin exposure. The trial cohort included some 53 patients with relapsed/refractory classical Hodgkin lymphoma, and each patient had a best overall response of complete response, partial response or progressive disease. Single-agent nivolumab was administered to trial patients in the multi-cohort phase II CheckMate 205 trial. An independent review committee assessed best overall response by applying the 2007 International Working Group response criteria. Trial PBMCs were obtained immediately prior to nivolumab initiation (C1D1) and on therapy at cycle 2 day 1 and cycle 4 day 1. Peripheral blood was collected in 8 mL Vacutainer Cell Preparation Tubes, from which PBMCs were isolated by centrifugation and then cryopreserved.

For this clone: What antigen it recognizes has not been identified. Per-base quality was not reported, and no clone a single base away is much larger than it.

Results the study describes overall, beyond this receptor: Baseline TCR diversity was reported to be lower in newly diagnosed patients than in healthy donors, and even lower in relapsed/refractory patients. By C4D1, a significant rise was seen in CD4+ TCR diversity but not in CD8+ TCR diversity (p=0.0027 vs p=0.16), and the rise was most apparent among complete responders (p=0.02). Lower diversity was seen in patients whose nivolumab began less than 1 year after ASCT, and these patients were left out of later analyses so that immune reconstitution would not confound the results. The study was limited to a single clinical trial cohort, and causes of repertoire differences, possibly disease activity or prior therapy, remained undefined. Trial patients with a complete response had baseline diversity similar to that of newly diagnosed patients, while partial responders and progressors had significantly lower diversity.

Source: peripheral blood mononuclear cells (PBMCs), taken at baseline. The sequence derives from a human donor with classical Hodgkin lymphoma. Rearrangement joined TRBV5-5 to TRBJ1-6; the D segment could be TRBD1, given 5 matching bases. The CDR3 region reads CASSLVAGTSSYNSPLHF. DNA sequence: TGTGCCAGCAGCTTGGTTGCGGGGACGAGCTCCTATAATTCACCCCTCCACTTT.